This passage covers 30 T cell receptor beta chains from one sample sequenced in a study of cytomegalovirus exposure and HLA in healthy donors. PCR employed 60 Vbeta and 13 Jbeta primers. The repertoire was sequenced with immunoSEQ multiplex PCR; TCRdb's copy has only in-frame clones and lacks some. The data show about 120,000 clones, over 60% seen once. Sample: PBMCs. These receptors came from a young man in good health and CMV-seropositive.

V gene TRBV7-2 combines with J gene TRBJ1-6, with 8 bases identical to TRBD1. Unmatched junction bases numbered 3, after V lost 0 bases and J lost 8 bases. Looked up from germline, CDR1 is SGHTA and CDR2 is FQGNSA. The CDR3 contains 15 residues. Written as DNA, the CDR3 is TGTGCCAGCAGCTTAGCTTGGACAGGGTATTCACCCCTCCACTTT. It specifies CASSLAWTGYSPLHF.

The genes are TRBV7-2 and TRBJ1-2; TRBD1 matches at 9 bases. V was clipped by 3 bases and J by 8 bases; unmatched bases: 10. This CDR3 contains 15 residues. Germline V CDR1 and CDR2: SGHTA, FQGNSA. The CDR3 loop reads CASSLRDREGLGYTF. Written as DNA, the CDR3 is TGTGCCAGCAGCTTGCGGGACAGGGAAGGACTAGGCTACACCTTC.

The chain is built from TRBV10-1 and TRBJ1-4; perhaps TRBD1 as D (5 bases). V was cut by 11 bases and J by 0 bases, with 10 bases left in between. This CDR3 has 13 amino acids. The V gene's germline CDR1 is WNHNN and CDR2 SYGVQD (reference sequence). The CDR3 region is CAGDSATNEKLFF. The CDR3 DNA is TGCGCCGGCGACAGTGCAACTAATGAAAAACTGTTTTTT.

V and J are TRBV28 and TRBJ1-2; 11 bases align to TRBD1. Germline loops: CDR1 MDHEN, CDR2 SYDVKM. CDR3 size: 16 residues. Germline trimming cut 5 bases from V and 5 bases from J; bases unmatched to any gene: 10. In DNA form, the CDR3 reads TGTGCCAGCAGTCCCACGGACAGGGGGCGATATTATGGCTACACCTTC. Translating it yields CASSPTDRGRYYGYTF.

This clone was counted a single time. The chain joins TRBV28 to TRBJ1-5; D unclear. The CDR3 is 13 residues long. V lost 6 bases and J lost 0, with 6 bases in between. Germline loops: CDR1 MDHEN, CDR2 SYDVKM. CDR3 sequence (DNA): TGTGCCAGCAGCCTTTATAGCAATCAGCCCCAGCATTTT. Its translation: CASSLYSNQPQHF.

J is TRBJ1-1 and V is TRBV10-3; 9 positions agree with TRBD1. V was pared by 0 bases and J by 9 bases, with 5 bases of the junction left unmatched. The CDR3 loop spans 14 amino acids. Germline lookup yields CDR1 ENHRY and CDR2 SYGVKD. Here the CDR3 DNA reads TGTGCCATCAGTGAGTCGATTGGGACAGGGCAAGCTTTCTTT. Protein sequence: CAISESIGTGQAFF.

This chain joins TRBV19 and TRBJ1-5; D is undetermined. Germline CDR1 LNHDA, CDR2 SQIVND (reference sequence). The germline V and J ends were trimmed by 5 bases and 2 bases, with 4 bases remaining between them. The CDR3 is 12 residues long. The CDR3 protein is CASSRGNQPQHF. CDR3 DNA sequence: TGTGCCAGTAGTCGGGGCAATCAGCCCCAGCATTTT.

CDR3 residues: CASSPRGGGNQPQHF. The CDR3 DNA sequence: TGTGCCAGCAGCCCCAGGGGAGGGGGCAATCAGCCCCAGCATTTT. The chain joins TRBV6-5 to TRBJ1-5, with a possible D match to TRBD1 (6 bases). Germline V gene lookup returns CDR1 MNHEY and CDR2 SVGAGI. CDR3 length equals 15 residues. Trimming removed 6 bases at V and 2 bases at J, with 14 bases between.

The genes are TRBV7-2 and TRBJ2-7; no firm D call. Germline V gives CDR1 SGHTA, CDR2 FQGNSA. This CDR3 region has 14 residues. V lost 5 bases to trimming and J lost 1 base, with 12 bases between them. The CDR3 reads CASSPLQKSYEQYF. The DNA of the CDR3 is TGTGCCAGCAGCCCCCTCCAGAAATCCTACGAGCAGTACTTC.

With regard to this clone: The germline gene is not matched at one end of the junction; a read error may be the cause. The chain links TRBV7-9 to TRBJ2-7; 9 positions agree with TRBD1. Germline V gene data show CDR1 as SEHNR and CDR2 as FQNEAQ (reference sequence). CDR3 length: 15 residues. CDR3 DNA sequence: TGTTCCAGCAGCTTAGAGGACAGGGGAACCTACGAGCAGTACTTC. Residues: CSSSLEDRGTYEQYF.

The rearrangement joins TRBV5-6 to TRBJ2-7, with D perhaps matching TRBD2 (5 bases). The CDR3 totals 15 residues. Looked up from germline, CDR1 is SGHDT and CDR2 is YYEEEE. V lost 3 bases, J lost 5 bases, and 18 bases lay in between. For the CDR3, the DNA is TGTGCCAGCAGCTCACCCACTAGAGTTCTCCACGAGCAGTACTTC. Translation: CASSSPTRVLHEQYF.

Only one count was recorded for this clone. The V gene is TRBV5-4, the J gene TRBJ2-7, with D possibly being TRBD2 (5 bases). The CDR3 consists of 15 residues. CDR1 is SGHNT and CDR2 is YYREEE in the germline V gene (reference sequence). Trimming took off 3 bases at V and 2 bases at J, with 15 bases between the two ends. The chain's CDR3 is CASSSLDFGTYEQYF. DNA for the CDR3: TGTGCCAGCAGCTCCCTGGACTTTGGAACCTACGAGCAGTACTTC. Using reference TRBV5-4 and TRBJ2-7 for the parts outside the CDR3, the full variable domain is ETGVTQSPTHLIKTRGQQVTLRCSSQSGHNTVSWYQQALGQGPQFIFQYYREEENGRGNFPPRFSGLQFPNYSSELNVNALELDDSALYLCASSSLDFGTYEQYFGPGTRLTVT.

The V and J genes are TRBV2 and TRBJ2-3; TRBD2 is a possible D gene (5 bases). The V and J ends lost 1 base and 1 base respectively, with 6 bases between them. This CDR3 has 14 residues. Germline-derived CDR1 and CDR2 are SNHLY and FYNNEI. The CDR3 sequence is CASSEELGTDTQYF. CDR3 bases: TGTGCCAGCAGTGAAGAACTAGGCACAGATACGCAGTATTTT.

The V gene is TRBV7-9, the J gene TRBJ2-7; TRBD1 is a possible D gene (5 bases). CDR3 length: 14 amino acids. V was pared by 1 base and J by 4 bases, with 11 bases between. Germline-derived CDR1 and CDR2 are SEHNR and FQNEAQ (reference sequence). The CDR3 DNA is TGTGCCAGCAGCTTAGACTCTACAGGTTACGAGCAGTACTTC. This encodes CASSLDSTGYEQYF.

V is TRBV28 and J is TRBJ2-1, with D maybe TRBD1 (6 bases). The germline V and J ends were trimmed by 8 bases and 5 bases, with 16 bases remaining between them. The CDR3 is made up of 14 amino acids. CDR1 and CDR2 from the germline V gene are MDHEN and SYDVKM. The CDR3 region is CASSSGTTNNEQFF. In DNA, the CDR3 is TGTGCCAGCTCCTCTGGGACAACCAACAATGAGCAGTTCTTC.

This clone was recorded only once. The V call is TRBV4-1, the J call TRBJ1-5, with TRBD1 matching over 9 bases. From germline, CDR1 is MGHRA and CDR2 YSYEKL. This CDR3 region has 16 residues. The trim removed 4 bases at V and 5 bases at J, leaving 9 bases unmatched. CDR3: CASSRPDRGGDQPQHF. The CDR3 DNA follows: TGCGCCAGCAGCCGCCCGGACAGGGGAGGGGATCAGCCCCAGCATTTT.

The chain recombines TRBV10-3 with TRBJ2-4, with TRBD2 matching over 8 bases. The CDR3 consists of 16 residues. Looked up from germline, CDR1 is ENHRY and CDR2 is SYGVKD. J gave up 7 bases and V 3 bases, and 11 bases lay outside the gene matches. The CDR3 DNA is TGTGCCATCAGTGATTTTACGGGAGGGCCGGGGAACATTCAGTACTTC. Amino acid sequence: CAISDFTGGPGNIQYF.

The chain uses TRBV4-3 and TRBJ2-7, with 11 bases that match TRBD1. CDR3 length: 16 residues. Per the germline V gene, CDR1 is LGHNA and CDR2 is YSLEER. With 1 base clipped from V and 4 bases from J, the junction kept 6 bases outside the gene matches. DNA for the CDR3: TGCGCCAGCAGCCAAGGGGTAGGGACAGGGGGGTACGAGCAGTACTTC. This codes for CASSQGVGTGGYEQYF.

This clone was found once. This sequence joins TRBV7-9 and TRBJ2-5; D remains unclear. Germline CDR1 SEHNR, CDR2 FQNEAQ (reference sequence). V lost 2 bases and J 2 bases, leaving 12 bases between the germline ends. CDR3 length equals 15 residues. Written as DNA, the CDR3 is TGTGCCAGCAGCTTATACCCTAGACCACAAGAGACCCAGTACTTC. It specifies CASSLYPRPQETQYF.

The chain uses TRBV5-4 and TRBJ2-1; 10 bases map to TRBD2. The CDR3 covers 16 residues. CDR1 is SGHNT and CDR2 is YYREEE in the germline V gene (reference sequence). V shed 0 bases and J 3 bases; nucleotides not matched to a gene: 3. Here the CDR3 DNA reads TGTGCCAGCAGCTTGGAATCTAGCGGGGGCTACAATGAGCAGTTCTTC. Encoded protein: CASSLESSGGYNEQFF.

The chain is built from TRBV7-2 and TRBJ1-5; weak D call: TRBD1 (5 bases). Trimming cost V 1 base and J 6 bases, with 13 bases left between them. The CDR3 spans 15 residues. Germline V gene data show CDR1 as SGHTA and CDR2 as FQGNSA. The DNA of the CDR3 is TGTGCCAGCAGCTTAGTTTGGGGGGGTTCTCAGCCCCAGCATTTT. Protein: CASSLVWGGSQPQHF.

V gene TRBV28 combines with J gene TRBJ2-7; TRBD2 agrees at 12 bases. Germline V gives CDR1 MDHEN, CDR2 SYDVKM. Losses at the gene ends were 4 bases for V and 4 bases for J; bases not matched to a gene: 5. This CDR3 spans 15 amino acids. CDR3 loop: CASSSGLAGQYEQYF. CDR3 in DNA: TGTGCCAGCAGTTCCGGACTAGCGGGACAATACGAGCAGTACTTC.

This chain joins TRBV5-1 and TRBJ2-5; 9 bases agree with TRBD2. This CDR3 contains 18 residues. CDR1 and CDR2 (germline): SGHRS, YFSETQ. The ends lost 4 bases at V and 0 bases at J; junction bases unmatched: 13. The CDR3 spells CASSLGGLASSYQETQYF. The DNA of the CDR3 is TGCGCCAGCAGCCTGGGGGGACTAGCCTCCTCGTACCAAGAGACCCAGTACTTC.

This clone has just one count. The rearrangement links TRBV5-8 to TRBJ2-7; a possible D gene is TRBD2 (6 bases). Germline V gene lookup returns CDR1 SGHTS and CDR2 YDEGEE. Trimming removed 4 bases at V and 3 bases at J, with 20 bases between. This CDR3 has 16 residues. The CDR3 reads CASSPPPDGGFYEQYF. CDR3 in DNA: TGTGCCAGCAGCCCTCCACCGGACGGAGGGTTCTACGAGCAGTACTTC.

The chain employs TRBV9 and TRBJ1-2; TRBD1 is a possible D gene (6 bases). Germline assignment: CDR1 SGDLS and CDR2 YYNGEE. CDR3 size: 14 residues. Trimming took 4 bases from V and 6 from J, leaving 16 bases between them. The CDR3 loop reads CASSKDSKGDGYTF. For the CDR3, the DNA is TGTGCCAGCAGCAAGGACAGCAAAGGTGATGGCTACACCTTC.

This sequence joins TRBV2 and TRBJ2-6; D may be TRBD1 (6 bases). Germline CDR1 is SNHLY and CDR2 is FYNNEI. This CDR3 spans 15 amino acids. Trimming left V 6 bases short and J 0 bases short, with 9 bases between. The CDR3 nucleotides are TGTGCCAGCAGGGGACAAAGCTCTGGGGCCAACGTCCTGACTTTC. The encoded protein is CASRGQSSGANVLTF.

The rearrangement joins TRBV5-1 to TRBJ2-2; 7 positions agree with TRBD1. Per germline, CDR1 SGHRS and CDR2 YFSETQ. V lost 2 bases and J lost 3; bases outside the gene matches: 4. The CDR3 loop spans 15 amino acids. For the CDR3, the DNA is TGCGCCAGCAGCTTTAGTACAGGGGACACCGGGGAGCTGTTTTTT. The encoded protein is CASSFSTGDTGELFF.

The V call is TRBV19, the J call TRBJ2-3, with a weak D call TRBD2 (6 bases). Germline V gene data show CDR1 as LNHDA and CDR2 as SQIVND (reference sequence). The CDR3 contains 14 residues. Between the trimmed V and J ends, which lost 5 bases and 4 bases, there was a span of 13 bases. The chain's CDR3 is CASSLRSGADTQYF. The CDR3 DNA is TGTGCCAGTAGTCTCCGTTCGGGGGCAGATACGCAGTATTTT.

The CDR3 spells CASSEGASYEQYF. Here the CDR3 DNA reads TGTGCCAGCAGTGAGGGGGCATCCTACGAGCAGTACTTC. The chain carries TRBV6-1 and TRBJ2-7, with D tentatively TRBD1 (6 bases). V lost 3 bases and J lost 1, with 7 bases in between. The CDR3 has 13 amino acids. The germline CDR1 and CDR2 sequences are MNHNS and SASEGT.

CDR3 DNA: TGTGCCAGCAGTTTAAGCTACTCACCCTACAATGAGCAGTTCTTC. This encodes CASSLSYSPYNEQFF. The V call is TRBV28, the J call TRBJ2-1; no definite D call. Germline values: CDR1 MDHEN, CDR2 SYDVKM. The CDR3 runs 15 residues. The V gene lost 2 bases and the J gene lost 2 bases, with 10 bases spanning the gap.